This T cell receptor (beta chain) was sequenced for a study of blood T cell repertoires in COVID-19. This study enrolled people aged about 18 to 95 from about two dozen US geographic areas. Participant-reported clinical history was the basis for cohort assignment. The protocol was immunoSEQ multiplex PCR, while the TCRdb copy is restricted to in-frame clones and leaves out a portion. The sample has a few hundred thousand clones; around 91% are singletons. Germline values: CDR1 SGHAT, CDR2 FQNNGV. The CDR3 is made up of 13 amino acids. V shed 3 bases and J shed 7 bases, with 13 bases lying between them.

The chain is built from TRBV11-2 and TRBJ2-7; a possible D gene is TRBD1 (6 bases). The sequence derives from a man between 18 and 29 years old who had recovered from COVID-19. The sequenced material came from PBMCs or T cells enriched from blood (not recorded which). The CDR3 coding sequence is TGTGCCAGCAGCTTGACAGGCCCAGGTGAGCAGTACTTC. Translated: CASSLTGPGEQYF.